This T cell receptor beta chain was identified in a study of preoperative IRX-2 immunotherapy in early breast cancer (dated by TCRdb to 2018 to 2020). What this sample's treatment or condition label stands for: preoperative locoregional IRX-2 cytokine immunotherapy. The samples were obtained from a phase Ib study that tested preoperative, locoregional IRX-2 cytokine immunotherapy meant to prime immune responses. Patients with early-stage breast cancer who were given IRX-2 before surgery served as donors. Receptor libraries were prepared by the immunoSEQ multiplex PCR assay. TCRdb's version of the immuneACCESS table is confined to in-frame rearrangements and falls short of the full clone set. An unresolved V gene accounts for under half of the shortfall where checked; the remainder is of unknown origin. The sample profile shows approximately 26,000 clones; approximately 84% of them were found once. Less than 2.5% of the sample is taken by the ten largest.

In its sample, this clone was seen a few times. Its antigen remains unidentified. Base qualities are not recorded, but no much larger clone differs from it by a single base. Trimming removed 6 bases from V and 1 base from J, leaving 12 bases between the germline ends. CDR1 and CDR2, per the germline V gene (reference sequence), are LNHDA and SQIVND. Spanning cysteine to phenylalanine, the CDR3 consists of 14 amino acids. Only the CDR3 DNA stays, 42 bases, in frame from base 1. The sequences come from lymph node tissue, collected before IRX-2 immunotherapy. This chain is built from TRBV19 and TRBJ1-1; matching of 5 bases hints at TRBD1 as the D gene. This TCR was sampled from a human donor with breast cancer. For the CDR3, the sequence is CASSRRASNTEAFF. The DNA reads as follows: TGTGCCAGTAGCCGCAGGGCCTCGAACACTGAAGCTTTCTTT. With all but the CDR3 taken from the reference TRBV19 and TRBJ1-1 genes, the full variable domain is: DGGITQSPKYLFRKEGQNVTLSCEQNLNHDAMYWYRQDPGQGLRLIYYSQIVNDFQKGDIAEGYSVSREKKESFPLTVTSAQKNPTAFYLCASSRRASNTEAFFGQGTRLTVV.